This record looks at one TCR beta chain sequence and its context. Its antigen is currently not known. There are no base qualities to consult, and no much larger clone falls within one base. This sample stems from a study of control samples from healthy donors and cancer patients (dated by TCRdb to the early 2020s). Receptor amplification or capture employed the immunoSEQ multiplex PCR assay. TCRdb holds this immuneACCESS table with in-frame rearrangements only. Some clones are missing; in checked studies, unresolved V genes explain under half, and the rest has no known cause. The sample has about 180,000 clones on record, approximately 92% of them singletons. The ten largest clones represent 2% of the sample. V is shortened by 7 bases, J by 16 bases, and the region joining them spans 26 bases. From its cysteine to its phenylalanine, the CDR3 spans 14 amino acids. Just CDR3 DNA is preserved here, 42 bases in frame from base 1.

The sequence joins TRBV23-1 to TRBJ1-3, with the D gene uncertain. TRBV23-1 belongs to the ORF category, with a function that is uncertain. The sequence derives from a woman aged 40 to 50 in good health. Sequencing was carried out using blood. The encoded CDR3 is CASTWVGPWWVLYF. The DNA sequence reads TGCGCCAGCACTTGGGTCGGTCCGTGGTGGGTTTTGTATTTT.